This T cell receptor beta chain was retrieved from a study of T cells in Graves' hyperthyroidism and ophthalmopathy. Study-level information: Sampling of peripheral blood happened at initial diagnosis, prior to any treatment.

The CDR3 length is 16 residues. The germline V gene has CDR1 DFQATT and CDR2 SNEGSKA (reference sequence). V dropped 6 bases and J dropped 2 bases, with 22 bases sitting between them. Newly diagnosed patients aged 18 to 65 had hyperthyroidism of under 2 months' duration. Those patients with uncontrolled infection, other autoimmune disease, pregnancy or lactation were excluded. Diagnoses rested on clinical symptoms, serum thyroxine and TRAb, thyroid ultrasound and orbital computed tomography. Amplification targeted TCR beta CDR3 regions from RNA transcripts. First-round RT-PCR targeting the TCR CDR3 was performed with the HTBI primer set. Using its own MiXCR run on the multiplex PCR reads, TCRdb lists one record per CDR3 protein. The sample lists 300,000 to 450,000 distinct CDR3 sequences, approximately 18% occurring once. This clonotype was counted at least ten times.

The receptor was derived from a woman aged 30 to 39 with Graves' hyperthyroidism that later progressed to Graves' ophthalmopathy. The J gene is TRBJ1-2, the V gene TRBV20-1; D possibly corresponds to TRBD1 (5 bases). Sequencing was performed on blood. The CDR3 here is CSAPVDRDRGNYGYTF. CDR3 sequence (DNA): TGCAGTGCCCCGGTGGATCGGGACCGAGGCAACTATGGCTACACCTTC.